This T cell receptor (beta chain) derives from a study of T cells in tuberculosis (dated by TCRdb to the late 2010s). Broadly, across the study: In the study, CD1B tetramers and high-throughput TCR immunosequencing were combined to characterize T cells specific for the mycobacterial lipid antigen glucose monomycolate (GMM). PBMC from patients with active tuberculosis were archived either before the start of standard anti-tuberculosis treatment or within 7 days of starting that treatment. In a South African clinical cohort, IGRA-negative adolescents, IGRA-positive adolescents with latent tuberculosis and adults with active tuberculosis were compared, with ten to eleven people in each group.

Turning to this clone: Its binding antigen is unknown. Qualities for individual bases were not recorded, and no much larger clone is one base off.

Results the study describes overall, beyond this receptor: The smaller NN-distances were partly driven by shorter CDR3-alpha lengths in active tuberculosis patients, and the difference for TCR-beta did not reach statistical significance. Clinical samples were selected based on which cryopreserved specimens were available, and the active tuberculosis cases were adults whereas the controls were adolescents. Smaller mean NN-distances to GMM-specific TCRs were observed in active tuberculosis TCR-alpha repertoires than in IGRA-negative controls, suggesting clonal expansion of GMM-specific TCRs. With the diverse GMM-specific repertoire as input, a classifier achieved around 87% accuracy (AUROC about 0.93), whereas GEM motif frequencies as input gave around 70% accuracy.

TCR libraries were generated with the immunoSEQ multiplex PCR assay, using TCR-beta and/or TCR-alpha/delta assays for each sample. The amplified TCR libraries were sequenced using the Illumina high-throughput platform. The original pipeline was this. Clustering and dimensionality reduction relied on pairwise TCRdist distances among GMM-specific receptors from T cells that were either sorted ex vivo or expanded in vitro. Each clinical repertoire was scored by mean NN-distance, the average TCRdist to the nearest 10% of tetramer-positive reference sequences. GEM TCR motif frequency was calculated as the fraction of unique TCRs that matched known GEM sequences in V/J usage and CDR3 length. Linear discriminant analysis with leave-one-out cross-validation, implemented in scikit-learn, was used to classify active tuberculosis. TCRdb provides this immuneACCESS table in a form limited to in-frame rearrangements. Some clones are lacking; in checked studies, under half of them reflect an unresolved V gene, and why the rest are absent is not known. V and J calls and clone size are copied from that table; D and trimming were computed from the DNA. The sample table shows around 10,000 clones, and about 94% are seen once. The ten most abundant clones make up about an eighth of the sample.

Including the terminal cysteine and phenylalanine, the CDR3 comprises 13 residues. The sequence is cut down to CDR3 DNA, 39 bases in frame from base 1. Relative to germline, V is 4 bases shorter and J is 4 bases shorter, with 12 bases between their ends. The germline V gene provides CDR1 SGHRS and CDR2 YFSETQ. Active tuberculosis patients were HIV-seronegative South African adults aged 18 years or older with a new diagnosis. Confirmation of active tuberculosis was obtained by positive sputum smear microscopy and/or positive M. tuberculosis culture. Immunosequencing of unsorted cryopreserved PBMC covered, on average, around 99,000 T cells per clinical donor.

In this chain, TRBV5-1 is recombined with TRBJ2-7; no confident D gene assignment can be made. The sequencing input was PBMCs. The origin of this receptor is an adult with tuberculosis. The DNA is as follows: TGCGCCAGCAGCCAGGTCGGCAGTTACGAGCAGTACTTC. It translates to CASSQVGSYEQYF.